This T cell receptor (beta chain) was found in a study of technical replicates of blood from four donors. Trimming left V 0 bases short and J 6 bases short, with 11 bases between. There are 14 residues in the CDR3. Germline V gene data show CDR1 as SEHNR and CDR2 as FQNEAQ (reference sequence). Profiling relied on immunoSEQ multiplex PCR, and the TCRdb table lists in-frame clones only, not all of them. This table holds approximately 79,000 clones, approximately 97% found once. The TCR was taken from a human donor in good health. The gene calls are TRBV7-9 and TRBJ1-2; D unresolved. Source material: T cells isolated from PBMCs. The CDR3 is CASSLAGTGHGYTF. In DNA form, the CDR3 reads TGTGCCAGCAGCTTAGCAGGAACTGGGCATGGCTACACCTTC.